A single sample is the source of the 18 T cell receptor beta chains below, sequenced in a study of CD8+CD57+ T cells in acquired aplastic anemia. It was genomic DNA that served as the template for profiling TCR beta VDJ and CDR3. MiXCR was run by TCRdb on the reads, yielding one entry per CDR3 protein. Of around 290,000 distinct CDR3 sequences in the sample, 45% to 65% were seen once. For sequencing, patients were chosen who had shown expansion of CD8+CD57+ cells by flow cytometry. The sample taken for sequencing was sorted CD4+, CD8+, or CD8+CD57+ T cells (not recorded which) from PBMCs. Receptors originate from a human donor with aplastic anemia.

J is TRBJ1-4 and V is TRBV7-9, with 7 bases aligning to TRBD1. V shed 6 bases, J shed 6 bases, and the junction held 10 bases outside the gene matches. Germline V lookup: CDR1 SEHNR, CDR2 FQNEAQ (reference sequence). The CDR3 covers 15 residues. CDR3: CASSAPGQGDEKLFF. CDR3 nucleotides: TGTGCCAGCAGTGCCCCGGGTCAGGGGGATGAAAAACTGTTTTTT. Full variable domain (missing parts from reference TRBV7-9 and TRBJ1-4): DTGVSQNPRHKITKRGQNVTFRCDPISEHNRLYWYRQTLGQGPEFLTYFQNEAQLEKSRLLSDRFSAERPKGSFSTLEIQRTEQGDSAMYLCASSAPGQGDEKLFFGSGTQLSVL.

The chain links TRBV20-1 to TRBJ2-3, with D perhaps TRBD2 (5 bases). CDR3 length: 14 residues. The germline V gene has CDR1 DFQATT and CDR2 SNEGSKA (reference sequence). V lost 2 bases and J 3 bases, leaving 12 bases between the germline ends. CDR3: CSARSTIGTDTQYF. CDR3 sequence (DNA): TGCAGTGCTAGATCGACTATCGGTACAGATACGCAGTATTTT.

The chain combines TRBV7-9 with TRBJ2-3; 9 positions match TRBD1. The CDR3 loop spans 14 amino acids. Unmatched junction bases numbered 11, after V lost 6 bases and J lost 10 bases. Germline V lookup: CDR1 SEHNR, CDR2 FQNEAQ (reference sequence). The CDR3 loop reads CASSWEGQGRPQYF. DNA for the CDR3: TGTGCCAGCAGTTGGGAGGGACAGGGAAGGCCGCAGTATTTT.

This clonotype was seen at least ten times. The chain recombines TRBV7-8 with TRBJ1-1; possible D gene TRBD1, 5 bases. This CDR3 contains 17 residues. Trimming took off 5 bases at V and 4 bases at J, with 23 bases between the two ends. Germline V gene data show CDR1 as SGHVS and CDR2 as FQNEAQ. This CDR3 reads CASSPDGTFLVGTEAFF. CDR3 nucleotide sequence: TGTGCCAGCAGCCCCGATGGGACTTTTTTGGTAGGCACTGAAGCTTTCTTT.

This clonotype was seen at least ten times. The gene calls are TRBV19 and TRBJ2-3; tentative D call: TRBD2 (6 bases). The CDR3 is made up of 17 amino acids. V was clipped by 0 bases and J by 0 bases, with 13 bases between them. Germline V gene data show CDR1 as LNHDA and CDR2 as SQIVND (reference sequence). The DNA of the CDR3 is TGTGCCAGTAGTATAGACCCGGGACTCTTGAGCACAGATACGCAGTATTTT. Protein: CASSIDPGLLSTDTQYF.

This rearrangement joins TRBV15 to TRBJ2-3; possible D gene TRBD1, 6 bases. With 2 bases removed from V and 4 bases from J, the gap between germline ends came to 10 bases. CDR3 size: 14 residues. CDR1 is LNHNV, CDR2 YYDKDF, per germline (reference sequence). The CDR3 DNA reads as TGTGCCACCAGCAGACCACAGGGTCCAGATACGCAGTATTTT. Translated: CATSRPQGPDTQYF.

This clonotype was counted many times. The rearrangement joins TRBV3-1 to TRBJ2-3; 10 nucleotides line up with TRBD2. V lost 5 bases, J lost 0 bases, and 5 bases stayed unmatched. Germline V gene data show CDR1 as LGHDT and CDR2 as YNNKEL (reference sequence). The CDR3 consists of 16 residues. The CDR3 DNA reads TGTGCCAGCAGCTATAGCGGGGGGCTAAGCACAGATACGCAGTATTTT. This sequence encodes CASSYSGGLSTDTQYF.

This clonotype has more than one count but fewer than ten. One end of the junction fails to match germline, which may point to a read error. The chain is built from TRBV7-7 and TRBJ2-2; 9 nucleotides align to TRBD1. CDR3 size: 17 residues. Germline V gives CDR1 SSHAT, CDR2 FNYEAQ (reference sequence). CDR3 coding DNA: TGTGCTAGCAGCTTATCTCTCCCGGACAGGGGCACCGGGGAGCTGTTTTTT. It specifies CASSLSLPDRGTGELFF.

V and J are TRBV19 and TRBJ2-7; the match to TRBD1 covers 7 bases. V lost 10 bases, J lost 3 bases, and 15 bases stayed unmatched. Germline CDR1 is LNHDA and CDR2 is SQIVND (reference sequence). The CDR3 length is 15 residues. CDR3 DNA: TGTGCCACTCAAGACAGGGCCGGTTTATACTACGAGCAGTACTTC. It codes for CATQDRAGLYYEQYF.

Points on this clonotype: At one of its ends the junction is not consistent with the germline gene, which may arise from a read error. The genes are TRBV10-3 and TRBJ1-1, with D perhaps TRBD1 (6 bases). This CDR3 contains 13 residues. Germline loops: CDR1 ENHRY, CDR2 SYGVKD. This CDR3 reads CAILEGVNAEAFF. CDR3 sequence (DNA): TGTGCCATCCTCGAGGGGGTGAACGCTGAAGCTTTCTTT.

This clonotype showed up many times. The genes are TRBV10-2 and TRBJ2-5, with D perhaps being TRBD1 or TRBD2 (5 bases each). The CDR3 runs 16 residues. The V and J ends lost 5 bases and 0 bases respectively, with 16 bases between them. From germline, CDR1 is WSHSY and CDR2 SAAADI. The DNA of the CDR3 is TGCGCCAGCAGTTATCTTTCGGGACGGAACCAAGAGACCCAGTACTTC. Its translation is CASSYLSGRNQETQYF.

The chain carries TRBV19 and TRBJ2-7; D is tentatively TRBD1 or TRBD2 (6 bases each). This CDR3 spans 16 amino acids. V dropped 4 bases and J dropped 2 bases, with 18 bases sitting between them. Germline V lookup: CDR1 LNHDA, CDR2 SQIVND (reference sequence). CDR3 region: CASSKGFDRTTYEQYF. Written as DNA, the CDR3 is TGTGCCAGTAGTAAAGGGTTCGACAGGACTACCTACGAGCAGTACTTC.

V is TRBV20-1 and J is TRBJ1-6; 8 nucleotides line up with TRBD1. With V trimmed by 0 bases and J by 8 bases, 3 bases remained unmatched. The CDR3 spans 14 residues. Per germline, CDR1 DFQATT and CDR2 SNEGSKA (reference sequence). The CDR3 region is CSARDRTGYSPLHF. DNA of the CDR3: TGCAGTGCTAGAGATCGGACAGGGTATTCACCCCTCCACTTT.

This chain joins TRBV24-1 and TRBJ2-2, with D unresolved. Germline V gene data show CDR1 as KGHDR and CDR2 as SFDVKD. The CDR3 spans 13 residues. V shed 9 bases and J shed 1 base, with 8 bases lying between them. CDR3 sequence (DNA): TGTGCCACCTGTCCCCGGAACACCGGGGAGCTGTTTTTT. This translates into CATCPRNTGELFF.

The CDR3 sequence is CASHDRVYEQYF. CDR3 DNA: TGTGCCAGCCACGACAGGGTCTACGAGCAGTACTTC. This chain uses TRBV28 with TRBJ2-7, with 7 bases that match TRBD1. Germline-derived CDR1 and CDR2 are MDHEN and SYDVKM. J gave up 3 bases and V 8 bases, and 4 bases lay outside the gene matches. The CDR3 contains 12 residues.

The rearrangement links TRBV30 to TRBJ2-2; D is ambiguous. Germline loops: CDR1 GTSNPN, CDR2 SVGIG (reference sequence). V lost 2 bases and J 11 bases, leaving 12 bases between the germline ends. This CDR3 has 12 amino acids. DNA for the CDR3: TGTGCCTGGAGTTCCGTCCAGGTCGAGCTGTTTTTT. Its translation is CAWSSVQVELFF.

The genes are TRBV7-2 and TRBJ2-1, with TRBD2 identical over 9 bases. Losses at the gene ends were 1 base for V and 9 bases for J; bases not matched to a gene: 10. In germline, CDR1 is SGHTA, CDR2 FQGNSA. This CDR3 has 16 residues. The CDR3 DNA is TGTGCCAGCAGCTTAGAGCAAGCGGGAGGTACGGGTGAGCAGTTCTTC. It yields the protein CASSLEQAGGTGEQFF. Supplemented by reference TRBV7-2 and TRBJ2-1, the full variable domain reads GAGVSQSPSNKVTEKGKDVELRCDPISGHTALYWYRQSLGQGLEFLIYFQGNSAPDKSGLPSDRFSAERTGGSVSTLTIQRTQQEDSAVYLCASSLEQAGGTGEQFFGPGTRLTVL.

This clonotype was observed a few times. The chain couples TRBV18 to TRBJ1-2, with a tentative D call TRBD1 (5 bases). Germline V CDR1 and CDR2: KGHSH, LQKENI. Trimming cost V 3 bases and J 4 bases, with 15 bases left between them. The CDR3 is made up of 15 amino acids. CDR3 DNA sequence: TGTGCCAGCTCACCCCCAGCAGGGTTGGGCTATGGCTACACCTTC. Its translation: CASSPPAGLGYGYTF.